This T cell receptor beta chain was found in a study of identical twins. Study-wide results and limits: Abundant beta clonotypes from cord blood had fewer insertions, unlike memory repertoires, which showed none.

A universal primer site was created by template switching, with the cDNA bearing unique molecular identifiers. From the 5' RACE reads, TCRdb called clonotypes with MiXCR, one entry per CDR3 protein. The table has 400,000 to 500,000 distinct CDR3 sequences, around an eighth seen once. Notes on this clonotype: Its antigen is currently unknown.

The same data also contributed to another study, on yellow fever vaccine responses in identical twins. That work contributes: Among the twins, the vaccine T cell response reportedly seemed partly convergent and partly personalized.

The material sequenced was CD4+ T cells sorted from blood. This TCR came from a woman between 18 and 30 years old in good health.

The DNA of the CDR3 is TGTGCCAGCAGTTCGCAGGGGAAGGGCAATCAGCCCCAGCATTTT. This gives the protein CASSSQGKGNQPQHF. J is TRBJ1-5 and V is TRBV6-2 or TRBV6-3; the D gene is possibly TRBD1 (6 bases). Per germline, CDR1 MNHEY and CDR2 SVGEGT. Between the trimmed V and J ends, which lost 4 bases and 2 bases, there was a span of 12 bases. The CDR3 loop spans 15 amino acids.